This TCR beta chain was identified in a study of T cell responses to AZD1222 COVID-19 vaccine. Background on the study: Pooling covered second doses at about 4 or about 12 weeks. Study-level results: Recipients of two AZD1222 doses showed rising Spike-specific TCR breadth and depth. Seropositivity was recorded at baseline in only 6 or 7 AZD1222 recipients. Reportedly, nearly half the spike-specific TCRs target unmutated variant regions.

Germline-derived CDR1 and CDR2 are MDHEN and SYDVKM. The length of the CDR3 is 13 residues. Trimming cost V 3 bases and J 5 bases, with 9 bases left between them. The table came from immunoSEQ multiplex PCR; TCRdb's copy has only in-frame clones and leaves some out. The table shows roughly 99,000 clones, with approximately 88% occurring only once. Comments on this clone: As yet, its antigen is unknown.

This receptor was obtained from an adult in good health. The sample here was peripheral blood, taken on day 0 of AZD1222 vaccination. The chain uses TRBV28 and TRBJ2-3; D remains ambiguous. CDR3 residues: CASSFTGIDTQYF. The CDR3 DNA reads as TGTGCCAGCAGTTTTACTGGTATAGATACGCAGTATTTT.